The clone carrying this T cell receptor beta chain was detected only once. What it binds is unknown. The entry originates in a study of siplizumab effects on memory and regulatory T cells. The repertoire was sequenced with immunoSEQ multiplex PCR; TCRdb's copy has only in-frame clones and lacks some. The table shows more than 10,000 clones, with about 40% occurring only once. Germline CDR1 LGHNA, CDR2 YNFKEQ. The CDR3 contains 14 residues. Trimming stripped 1 base from V and 1 base from J, with 8 bases between. Responder and stimulator cells in the mixed lymphocyte reaction were cultured together for over 5 days at 37°C.

The sample was CFSE-low (dividing) CD8+ T cells sorted from an allogeneic mixed lymphocyte reaction. The sequence was obtained from a human donor in good health; the cells came from an allogeneic mixed lymphocyte reaction. The chain uses TRBV4-2 and TRBJ2-7, with TRBD1 as a possible D gene (6 bases). The CDR3 nucleotides are TGTGCCAGCAGCCAAGGAGGACAGTCCTACGAGCAGTACTTC. Amino acids: CASSQGGQSYEQYF.